This T cell receptor (beta chain) was observed in a study of OX40 agonist ivuxolimab in advanced cancers. Study details: Prior checkpoint blockade (anti-PD-1, anti-PD-L1 or anti-CTLA-4) was permitted; about 40% had it. Partial responses were recorded for three patients, including one with hepatocellular carcinoma and two with cutaneous melanoma.

Blood was sampled at baseline, cycle 4 day 1, and cycle 7 day 1. The study's findings and limits: CD8+ T cells averaged more expanded clones than CD4+.

Clones were sequenced by immunoSEQ multiplex PCR, and TCRdb holds only the in-frame ones, with some missing. The data hold around 31,000 clones, with approximately 89% observed a single time. To note about this clone: Its cognate antigen is unknown.

The TCR originated in an adult with an advanced solid tumor such as melanoma, head and neck, liver or kidney cancer. Sequenced material: CD4+ or CD8+ T cells sorted from blood, taken in a trial of the OX40 agonist ivuxolimab.

CDR3 DNA sequence: TGTGCTAGTGGTTTTGGCCCCGGGACAGGGGGCTTCGAGACCCAGTACTTC. Its translation is CASGFGPGTGGFETQYF. The chain carries TRBV12-5 and TRBJ2-5; 12 bases map to TRBD1. The CDR3 runs 17 residues. From germline, CDR1 is LGHNT and CDR2 FRNRAP. The trim removed 3 bases at V and 5 bases at J, leaving 10 bases unmatched.